One and the same sample provided the 18 T cell receptor beta chains below, sequenced in a study of tumor and adjacent non-tumor tissue in lung cancer. The template was RNA from unsorted bulk tissue. Three rounds of nested PCR, following a modified ARM-PCR protocol, produced the TCRbeta library. TCRdb independently ran MiXCR on the multiplex PCR reads; one entry per CDR3 protein. This repertoire shows about 80,000 distinct CDR3 sequences, around 85% found once; its top ten account for roughly 13%. Material for sequencing was lung tumor tissue. These receptors were taken from a woman aged 50 to 60 with non-small cell lung cancer.

Worth noting for this clonotype: The conserved phenylalanine or tryptophan normally closing the CDR3 is absent here, so this likely arose from a read error. The CDR3 region has the DNA TGTGCCAGCATCCAGGGGCCTTTCACAGATACGCAGTATATT. Amino acid sequence: CASIQGPFTDTQYI. The V and J genes are TRBV4-3 and TRBJ2-3, with D possibly matching TRBD1 (6 bases). This CDR3 has 14 residues. In germline, CDR1 is LGHNA, CDR2 YSLEER.

The chain combines TRBV5-4 with TRBJ1-2; D may be TRBD1 (5 bases). CDR3 length: 13 amino acids. Germline CDR1 reads SGHNT; CDR2 reads YYREEE (reference sequence). Trimming removed 4 bases at V and 6 bases at J, with 13 bases between. The DNA of the CDR3 is TGTGCCAGCAGCCTGGACGGGGGACATGGCTACACCTTC. Encoded protein: CASSLDGGHGYTF.

With respect to this clonotype: Relative to the germline gene, one junction end is altered; a read error may explain this. The V gene is TRBV4-1, the J gene TRBJ2-2, with 7 bases fitting TRBD1. This CDR3 contains 16 residues. In germline, CDR1 is MGHRA, CDR2 YSYEKL. In DNA form, the CDR3 reads TGCGCCAGCAGCCCATGGACAGGAACGAACACCGGGGAGCCGTTTTTT. As protein: CASSPWTGTNTGEPFF.

In its sample, this clonotype was seen a few times. One junction end does not reproduce the germline sequence, and a read error may be involved. The chain is built from TRBV4-2 and TRBJ2-1, with 10 positions matching TRBD2. Per the germline V gene, CDR1 is LGHNA and CDR2 is YNFKEQ. This CDR3 has 14 amino acids. DNA for the CDR3: TGTGCCAGTAGCCAAGTCGGAGGACTAGCGGAGGGGTTCTTC. Translating gives CASSQVGGLAEGFF.

A word on this clonotype: The junction shows a germline mismatch at one end, possibly a read error. The CDR3 DNA reads TGTGCTAACAGTTTAGATACTAGCGGATCCACAGATACGCAATATTTT. It yields the protein CANSLDTSGSTDTQYF. The chain couples TRBV12-3 or TRBV12-4 to TRBJ2-3, with 8 bases lining up with TRBD2. This CDR3 has 16 amino acids.

This clonotype occurred once. The conserved closing phenylalanine or tryptophan is absent in this CDR3, likely reflecting a read error. The chain joins TRBV11-1 to TRBJ2-7; 7 nucleotides align to TRBD1. The length of the CDR3 is 14 residues. In germline, CDR1 is SGHAT, CDR2 FQDESV (reference sequence). CDR3 region: CASSYRDSSYGQYL. As DNA, the CDR3 is TGTGCCAGCAGCTACCGGGACAGCTCCTACGGGCAGTACTTA.

The J gene is TRBJ2-6, the V gene TRBV5-6, with 7 nucleotides matching TRBD1. The CDR3 is made up of 18 amino acids. V gave up 4 bases and J gave up 0 bases; unmatched junction bases: 10. CDR1 and CDR2 from the germline V gene are SGHDT and YYEEEE. The CDR3 DNA is TGTGCCAGCAGCCCATTGACAGGGCAGGGCTCTGGGGCCAACGTCCTGACTTTC. This codes for CASSPLTGQGSGANVLTF. Filled out from reference TRBV5-6 and TRBJ2-6, the complete variable domain reads DAGVTQSPTHLIKTRGQQVTLRCSPKSGHDTVSWYQQALGQGPQFIFQYYEEEERQRGNFPDRFSGHQFPNYSSELNVNALLLGDSALYLCASSPLTGQGSGANVLTFGAGSRLTVL.

In its sample, this clonotype was seen once. As the CDR3 is not closed by the conserved phenylalanine or tryptophan, this likely results from a read error. The chain links TRBV20-1 to TRBJ2-7; TRBD2 might be the D (5 bases). Germline V gives CDR1 DFQATT, CDR2 SNEGSKA (reference sequence). The CDR3 extends over 14 amino acids. The ends were cut back, 5 bases at V and 9 bases at J, with 23 bases in the middle. The CDR3 region has the DNA TGCAGTGCTTTTAGGTGGGATTTGAGCGGCGTGCAGTACCTC. Residues: CSAFRWDLSGVQYL.

The chain carries TRBV20-1 and TRBJ2-7; D is unclear. The CDR3 length is 13 residues. Germline CDR1 DFQATT, CDR2 SNEGSKA (reference sequence). Trimming removed 3 bases from V and 3 bases from J, with 12 bases in between. The CDR3 region is CSASGAENYEQYF. For the CDR3, the DNA is TGCAGTGCTAGTGGAGCTGAGAACTACGAGCAGTACTTC.

The chain is built from TRBV28 and TRBJ2-7; the D is unclear. CDR3 size: 14 residues. Germline assignment: CDR1 MDHEN and CDR2 SYDVKM. The V end lost 6 bases, the J end lost 2 bases, and 14 bases lay between the germline ends. The CDR3 reads CASRRPVLAYEQYF. CDR3 in DNA: TGTGCCAGCAGGCGCCCGGTGCTCGCCTACGAGCAGTACTTC.

On this clonotype itself: At one boundary the junction diverges from the germline segment, which might be a read error. The rearrangement links TRBV20-1 to TRBJ2-2, with 7 positions matching TRBD1. This CDR3 region has 18 residues. Germline lookup yields CDR1 DFQATT and CDR2 SNEGSKA (reference sequence). The CDR3 here is CSTREDTFGQAFGGELFF. CDR3 DNA sequence: TGCAGTACTAGAGAAGATACTTTCGGACAGGCCTTCGGCGGGGAGCTGTTTTTT.

This clonotype was observed a few times. The gene calls are TRBV6-2 or TRBV6-3 and TRBJ2-7; D is ambiguous. V dropped 7 bases and J dropped 4 bases, with 20 bases sitting between them. The CDR3 consists of 15 residues. The V gene's germline CDR1 is MNHEY and CDR2 SVGEGT. CDR3 bases: TGTGCCAGCAATAAAGGGCGAGCAAGTACATACGAGCAGTACTTC. This encodes CASNKGRASTYEQYF.

This clonotype was seen at least ten times. J is TRBJ2-7 and V is TRBV7-8; possible D gene TRBD1, 6 bases. The CDR3 consists of 16 residues. V was pared by 3 bases and J by 2 bases, with 17 bases between. From germline, CDR1 is SGHVS and CDR2 FQNEAQ. The CDR3 reads CASSFGSGTLTYEQYF. The CDR3 region has the DNA TGTGCCAGCAGCTTTGGGTCCGGGACACTTACCTACGAGCAGTACTTC.

The table lists this clonotype with a count of one. Since no conserved phenylalanine or tryptophan closes the CDR3, a read error is the likely cause. It is unclear where the CDR3 begins or ends on the DNA, so no DNA is shown, and the CDR3 is as TCRdb lists it. The genes are TRBV4-1 and TRBJ2-5; TRBD2 reflects the table's D call only, with no check against the DNA. The CDR3 is 17 amino acids long, termini counted. The germline CDR1 and CDR2 sequences are MGHRA and YSYEKL. CDR3 sequence reads: CASNQGGRGGERETRYL.

This chain joins TRBV11-2 and TRBJ2-7; D gene ambiguous. Germline V CDR1 and CDR2: SGHAT, FQNNGV. V shed 2 bases and J shed 3 bases, with 14 bases lying between them. This CDR3 is 15 amino acids long. Here the CDR3 DNA reads TGTGCCAGCAGCTTATCTCCGAGTCTATTCTACGAGCAGTACTTC. This translates into CASSLSPSLFYEQYF.

The CDR3 reads CASFLYRGRTEAFF. CDR3 DNA: TGTGCCAGCTTTTTGTATAGGGGAAGGACTGAAGCTTTCTTT. J is TRBJ1-1 and V is TRBV6-1, with D tentatively TRBD1 (5 bases). CDR1 and CDR2 (germline): MNHNS, SASEGT. The CDR3 is made up of 14 amino acids. V lost 8 bases and J lost 5, with 18 bases in between.

This rearrangement joins TRBV20-1 to TRBJ1-4; no firm D call. Germline CDR1 reads DFQATT; CDR2 reads SNEGSKA (reference sequence). The CDR3 loop spans 11 amino acids. CDR3 coding DNA: TGCGGAGCACGGCGGGATGAAAAACTGTTTTTT. Its translation is CGARRDEKLFF.

Concerning this clonotype itself: The junction shows a germline mismatch at one end, possibly a read error. The V gene is TRBV28, the J gene TRBJ2-5; a possible D gene is TRBD1 (5 bases). Per the germline V gene, CDR1 is MDHEN and CDR2 is SYDVKM. This CDR3 has 14 amino acids. The CDR3 region has the DNA TGTACCAGCAGTTCAGGGCACCTTCCTGAGACCCAGTACTTC. Translation gives CTSSSGHLPETQYF.